The 19 T cell receptor beta chains reported below all come from one sample, sequenced in a study of blood T cells in healthy people across ages. Then a second PCR, running roughly 7 to 11 cycles, was carried out with a sample-barcoded 5' primer and a J-beta primer mix. Via MiXCR, TCRdb re-called the 5' RACE reads, giving one row per CDR3 protein. The repertoire consists of 1.4 million to 1.5 million distinct CDR3 sequences, with around two fifths occurring once and the leading ten covering 7.9%. The material sequenced was blood. The source is a woman under 30 in good health.

The chain carries TRBV3-1 and TRBJ2-3; 12 nucleotides align to TRBD2. This CDR3 contains 15 residues. V dropped 1 base and J dropped 5; count of bases not matched to a gene: 1. Germline V gene lookup returns CDR1 LGHDT and CDR2 YNNKEL (reference sequence). For the CDR3, the DNA is TGTGCCAGCAGCCAAGCGGGACTAGCGGGAGATACGCAGTATTTT. Its protein is CASSQAGLAGDTQYF.

The chain combines TRBV6-1 with TRBJ2-7, with D tentatively TRBD1 or TRBD2 (5 bases each). The CDR3 consists of 17 residues. With 2 bases removed from V and 2 bases from J, the gap between germline ends came to 19 bases. Germline loops: CDR1 MNHNS, CDR2 SASEGT. This chain's CDR3 is CASSEQRGLGRPYEQYF. CDR3 bases: TGTGCCAGCAGTGAACAACGCGGACTGGGACGGCCCTACGAGCAGTACTTC.

The V call is TRBV6-1, the J call TRBJ1-2, with a possible D match to TRBD1 (5 bases). The CDR3 has 14 amino acids. Germline CDR1 and CDR2: MNHNS and SASEGT. V lost 4 bases and J 4 bases, leaving 13 bases between the germline ends. CDR3 protein: CASSGRWDPYGYTF. The CDR3 nucleotides are TGTGCCAGCAGTGGCAGGTGGGACCCCTATGGCTACACCTTC.

The rearrangement joins TRBV6-5 to TRBJ2-2, with 9 positions matching TRBD2. The trim removed 0 bases at V and 5 bases at J, leaving 7 bases unmatched. Germline V gene lookup returns CDR1 MNHEY and CDR2 SVGAGI. The CDR3 runs to 17 residues. The CDR3 DNA reads as TGTGCCAGCAGTTACTCGGCGGGGGGGCTTTCTACCGGGGAGCTGTTTTTT. This sequence encodes CASSYSAGGLSTGELFF.

This clonotype was seen more than once but under ten times. The genes are TRBV29-1 and TRBJ2-2, with TRBD2 matching over 12 bases. The germline CDR1 and CDR2 sequences are SQVTM and ANQGSEA. The CDR3 sequence is 16 residues long. The trim removed 7 bases at V and 5 bases at J, leaving 11 bases unmatched. The CDR3 loop is CSARLAGVFLTGELFF. For the CDR3, the DNA is TGCAGCGCCCGACTAGCGGGAGTGTTTTTAACCGGGGAGCTGTTTTTT.

The chain couples TRBV12-3 or TRBV12-4 to TRBJ2-3; TRBD1 agrees at 8 bases. The trim removed 4 bases at V and 4 bases at J, leaving 10 bases unmatched. The CDR3 contains 16 residues. CDR3 sequence (DNA): TGTGCCAGCAGTTCTGCCCGGACAGGGTACGCAGATACGCAGTATTTT. It is translated as CASSSARTGYADTQYF.

V and J are TRBV7-2 and TRBJ2-3, with no clear D. V lost 1 base and J 6 bases, leaving 14 bases between the germline ends. The CDR3 spans 15 residues. From germline, CDR1 is SGHTA and CDR2 FQGNSA. The CDR3 sequence is CASSLDPTVGDTQYF. The DNA for the CDR3 is TGTGCCAGCAGCTTAGACCCCACTGTAGGGGATACGCAGTATTTT.

The sample holds many counts of this clonotype. The chain has TRBV20-1 and TRBJ1-1; D possibly corresponds to TRBD1 (6 bases). The CDR3 consists of 11 residues. V lost 5 bases to trimming and J lost 8 bases, with 12 bases between them. CDR1 and CDR2 (germline): DFQATT, SNEGSKA (reference sequence). This chain's CDR3 is CSAGRTGEAFF. Written as DNA, the CDR3 is TGCAGTGCTGGTAGAACAGGGGAAGCTTTCTTT.

This clonotype has a handful of counts. V is TRBV6-2 or TRBV6-3 and J is TRBJ2-3, with D possibly being TRBD1 (6 bases). V was pared by 6 bases and J by 1 base, with 14 bases between. Germline V gene data show CDR1 as MNHEY and CDR2 as SVGEGT. This CDR3 region has 15 residues. The DNA for the CDR3 is TGTGCCAGCAGAACCGCAGGGGCCGGCACAGATACGCAGTATTTT. Its protein is CASRTAGAGTDTQYF.

The chain couples TRBV7-2 to TRBJ1-2; D not certain. Germline-derived CDR1 and CDR2 are SGHTA and FQGNSA. The V end lost 2 bases, the J end lost 1 base, and 11 bases lay between the germline ends. The CDR3 has 15 amino acids. The CDR3 DNA reads as TGTGCCAGCAGCTTACTACTGACCTTTAACTATGGCTACACCTTC. Its protein is CASSLLLTFNYGYTF.

This clonotype was counted between two and nine times. V and J are TRBV12-3 or TRBV12-4 and TRBJ2-1; the match to TRBD2 covers 13 bases. The ends lost 8 bases at V and 5 bases at J; junction bases unmatched: 15. The CDR3 has 18 amino acids. CDR3 nucleotide sequence: TGTGCCAGCGTATCTTCTTGGACTAGCGGGGGAGACCACAATGAGCAGTTCTTC. The encoded protein is CASVSSWTSGGDHNEQFF.

The V and J genes are TRBV12-1 and TRBJ1-2; the table's D gene call, TRBD1, was not cross checked with the DNA. TRBV12-1 is deemed a pseudogene. The CDR3 spans 13 residues. The CDR3 here is CASSFFPGHGYTF. The CDR3 DNA reads as TGTGCCAGCAGCTTTTTCCCGGGCCATGGCTACACCTTC.

V usage is TRBV29-1 and J usage is TRBJ1-2; TRBD1 matches 10 bases. The CDR3 consists of 13 residues. Germline CDR1 is SQVTM and CDR2 is ANQGSEA. Germline trimming cut 7 bases from V and 2 bases from J; bases unmatched to any gene: 4. CDR3 nucleotides: TGCAGCGGGCGGACAGGGGGAAACTATGGCTACACCTTC. This sequence encodes CSGRTGGNYGYTF.

Comments on this clonotype: A single base separates this from a much larger clone, so it may be a read error. This chain joins TRBV11-2 and TRBJ1-2, with D maybe TRBD1 (6 bases). The CDR3 loop spans 15 amino acids. In germline, CDR1 is SGHAT, CDR2 FQNNGV. CDR3: CASSLDPGVNYGNTF. CDR3 bases: TGTGCCAGCAGCTTAGATCCAGGGGTGAACTATGGCAACACCTTC.

J is TRBJ1-3 and V is TRBV4-1; D remains ambiguous. Germline V gene lookup returns CDR1 MGHRA and CDR2 YSYEKL. V lost 1 base to trimming and J lost 3 bases, with 13 bases between them. The length of the CDR3 is 16 residues. The CDR3 nucleotides read TGCGCCAGCAGCCAAGTCGGCGGGGTTGGTGGAAACACCATATATTTT. Protein sequence: CASSQVGGVGGNTIYF.

The rearrangement uses TRBV20-1 and TRBJ2-7; maybe TRBD1 (5 bases). The better agreement between TRBJ2-5 and the DNA end casts doubt on the J call. Germline V gene data show CDR1 as DFQATT and CDR2 as SNEGSKA (reference sequence). CDR3 size: 14 residues. In nucleotides, the CDR3 is TGCAGTGCCGAACAGGCAGGGCTCCAAGAGACCCAGTACTTC. This codes for CSAEQAGLQETQYF.

This clonotype was picked up a small number of times. The chain couples TRBV20-1 to TRBJ2-7, with TRBD2 identical over 15 bases. The germline V gene has CDR1 DFQATT and CDR2 SNEGSKA (reference sequence). The CDR3 covers 20 residues. V gave up 6 bases and J gave up 1 base; unmatched junction bases: 19. The CDR3 sequence is CSAHGPGTSGRTLNSYEQYF. Written as DNA, the CDR3 is TGCAGTGCCCACGGACCCGGGACTAGCGGGAGGACCCTAAATTCCTACGAGCAGTACTTC.

This clonotype has just a few counts. The CDR3 DNA reads TGTGCCTCAGAAGGTCAGGGTTCGGGCGGCTACACCTTC. Translated, it gives CASEGQGSGGYTF. V gene TRBV2 combines with J gene TRBJ1-2, with D possibly being TRBD1 (5 bases). The CDR3 consists of 13 residues. Trimming cost V 11 bases and J 8 bases, with 21 bases left between them. Germline V gene sequence: CDR1 SNHLY, CDR2 FYNNEI.

The chain has TRBV5-6 and TRBJ1-4; 9 positions match TRBD1. The CDR3 spans 15 residues. Germline values: CDR1 SGHDT, CDR2 YYEEEE. V shed 4 bases, J shed 8 bases, and the junction held 9 bases outside the gene matches. CDR3 bases: TGTGCCAGCAGCGAGGGACAGGGCGAGTTCGAAAAACTGTTTTTT. This codes for CASSEGQGEFEKLFF.